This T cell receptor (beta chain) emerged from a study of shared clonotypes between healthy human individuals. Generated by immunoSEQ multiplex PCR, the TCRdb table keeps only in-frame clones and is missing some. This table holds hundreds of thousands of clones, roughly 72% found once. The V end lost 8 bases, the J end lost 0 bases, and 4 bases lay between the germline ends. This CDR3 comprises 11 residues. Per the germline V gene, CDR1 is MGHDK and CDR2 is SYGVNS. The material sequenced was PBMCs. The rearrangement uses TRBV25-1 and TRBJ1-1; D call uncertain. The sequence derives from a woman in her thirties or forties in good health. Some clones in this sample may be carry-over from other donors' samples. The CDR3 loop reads CASGMNTEAFF. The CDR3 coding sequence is TGTGCCAGCGGAATGAACACTGAAGCTTTCTTT.